Shown below are 20 T cell receptor beta chains from a single sample sequenced in a study of early T cells in non-severe SARS-CoV-2 infection. Each CDR3 protein is one row after TCRdb ran MiXCR on the 5' RACE reads. The sample lists around 49,000 distinct CDR3 sequences, about 4.2% occurring once. The sequencing sample was made of whole blood. These receptors came from an adult who was a healthcare worker with PCR-confirmed SARS-CoV-2 infection or an uninfected control (not recorded which).

This clonotype was seen many times. The J gene is TRBJ2-3, the V gene TRBV20-1; 8 bases are shared with TRBD1. CDR3 length equals 15 residues. CDR1 is DFQATT and CDR2 is SNEGSKA in the germline V gene (reference sequence). The V gene end was trimmed by 3 bases and the J gene end by 2 bases; junction bases not matched to a gene: 7. DNA of the CDR3: TGCAGTGCTAGTCTGGCGACAGGGGTCACAGATACGCAGTATTTT. This sequence encodes CSASLATGVTDTQYF.

This clonotype was observed many times. This chain connects TRBV6-6 to TRBJ2-7; TRBD1 matches 7 bases. With 4 bases clipped from V and 6 bases from J, the junction kept 9 bases outside the gene matches. Germline V gives CDR1 MNHNY, CDR2 SVGAGI (reference sequence). This CDR3 has 14 residues. CDR3 bases: TGTGCCAGCAGTTCGGGACAGAGTCGGTCCGAGCAGTACTTC. Translated: CASSSGQSRSEQYF.

This clonotype was counted at least ten times. The V gene is TRBV20-1, the J gene TRBJ1-5; D unclear. Germline V gene sequence: CDR1 DFQATT, CDR2 SNEGSKA (reference sequence). The CDR3 has 15 amino acids. V was pared by 3 bases and J by 3 bases, with 15 bases between. The CDR3 spells CSASLLGRNNQPQHF. CDR3 nucleotide sequence: TGCAGTGCTAGTCTTCTAGGGAGGAACAATCAGCCCCAGCATTTT.

This clonotype was counted many times. This sequence may be a read error, since a much larger clone differs from it by one base. V usage is TRBV6-6 and J usage is TRBJ2-5; 8 bases are shared with TRBD2. The CDR3 covers 16 residues. The J segment lost 5 bases and the V segment lost 0 bases, leaving 8 bases of the junction unmatched. CDR1 MNHNY and CDR2 SVGAGI come from the germline V gene (reference sequence). In DNA, the CDR3 is TGTGCCAGCAGTTACTCGACGGGAGGGTCGGATGAGACCCAGTACTTC. It yields the protein CASSYSTGGSDETQYF.

This chain joins TRBV7-9 and TRBJ1-3, with D unclear. CDR3 length: 16 amino acids. CDR1 is SEHNR and CDR2 is FQNEAQ in the germline V gene (reference sequence). V lost 5 bases to trimming and J lost 2 bases, with 16 bases between them. This CDR3 is CASSPPGGQAGNTIYF. The CDR3 DNA sequence: TGTGCCAGCAGCCCCCCGGGAGGGCAGGCTGGAAACACCATATATTTT.

The sample holds a few counts of this clonotype. The V gene is TRBV27, the J gene TRBJ2-1, with TRBD2 matching 13 bases. The V and J ends lost 5 bases and 6 bases, in that order; junction bases with no gene match: 13. The CDR3 has 18 residues. Looked up from germline, CDR1 is MNHEY and CDR2 is SMNVEV (reference sequence). CDR3 DNA sequence: TGTGCCAGCAGTACTCAAAAAGGGGGACTAGCGGGGACCAATGAGCAGTTCTTC. As protein: CASSTQKGGLAGTNEQFF.

The sample holds many counts of this clonotype. The chain uses TRBV20-1 and TRBJ2-3, with D unresolved. Deletions cut 1 base from V and 4 bases from J, with 15 bases between. The CDR3 loop spans 15 amino acids. The germline gives CDR1 DFQATT, CDR2 SNEGSKA (reference sequence). CDR3 amino acids: CSARAGPEAPDTQYF. The DNA of the CDR3 is TGCAGTGCTAGAGCCGGACCTGAGGCACCAGATACGCAGTATTTT.

This clonotype was detected a few times. This chain joins TRBV14 and TRBJ2-3; TRBD1 is a possible D gene (5 bases). The CDR3 consists of 16 residues. Trimming shortened V by 1 base and J by 2 bases, and 13 bases separated the two germline ends. CDR1 and CDR2 from the germline V gene are SGHDN and FVKESK. CDR3 nucleotides: TGTGCCAGCAGCCAAGCCAGACAGACATTCACAGATACGCAGTATTTT. Translating it yields CASSQARQTFTDTQYF.

In this sample, this clonotype turned up many times. The chain couples TRBV24-1 to TRBJ2-3, with D perhaps matching TRBD2 (5 bases). Trimming pared 10 bases from V and 0 bases from J, leaving 25 bases between. The CDR3 contains 18 residues. Germline V gene data show CDR1 as KGHDR and CDR2 as SFDVKD. The CDR3 bases are TGTGCCACAAGCGGAAAACGGGGAAGACTACAAAGCACAGATACGCAGTATTTT. Encoded protein: CATSGKRGRLQSTDTQYF.

This clonotype was picked up many times. This rearrangement joins TRBV5-1 to TRBJ2-1, with D possibly being TRBD1 or TRBD2 (5 bases each). Trimming removed 0 bases from V and 4 bases from J, with 20 bases in between. The germline V gene has CDR1 SGHRS and CDR2 YFSETQ. The CDR3 extends over 18 amino acids. CDR3 sequence (DNA): TGCGCCAGCAGCTTGGCCGGGGTGGCAGGGAAAGCTTACAATGAGCAGTTCTTC. Amino acid sequence: CASSLAGVAGKAYNEQFF.

This clonotype was detected only a few times. The chain recombines TRBV7-9 with TRBJ2-3, with D uncertain. The V and J ends lost 6 bases and 5 bases respectively, with 12 bases between them. This CDR3 is built from 13 residues. Germline V gene lookup returns CDR1 SEHNR and CDR2 FQNEAQ (reference sequence). CDR3 protein: CASSSLGRDTQYF. The CDR3 DNA follows: TGTGCCAGCAGTTCCCTCGGCCGAGATACGCAGTATTTT. The full variable domain, with the rest looked up from reference TRBV7-9 and TRBJ2-3, is DTGVSQNPRHKITKRGQNVTFRCDPISEHNRLYWYRQTLGQGPEFLTYFQNEAQLEKSRLLSDRFSAERPKGSFSTLEIQRTEQGDSAMYLCASSSLGRDTQYFGPGTRLTVL.

In its sample, this clonotype was seen a few times. The V and J genes are TRBV21-1 and TRBJ1-6; TRBD1, the table's D call, lacks a check against the DNA. TRBV21-1 is deemed a pseudogene. The CDR3 is made up of 14 amino acids. CDR3 residues: CASSIRGLWSPLHF. DNA for the CDR3: TGTGCCAGCAGCATTCGGGGGCTCTGGTCACCCCTCCACTTC.

In DNA form, the CDR3 reads TGTGCCAGCAGGTTCTCGGGCACAGATACGCAGTATTTT. Its translation is CASRFSGTDTQYF. The chain recombines TRBV12-3 or TRBV12-4 with TRBJ2-3; D gene ambiguous. V lost 6 bases and J lost 1, with 8 bases in between. This CDR3 contains 13 residues.

This clonotype was picked up many times. The genes are TRBV12-5 and TRBJ2-1; the D gene is possibly TRBD1 (6 bases). The CDR3 has 15 amino acids. Germline-derived CDR1 and CDR2 are LGHNT and FRNRAP. Trimming cost V 3 bases and J 4 bases, with 13 bases left between them. Here the CDR3 reads CASGFPAGVYNEQFF. CDR3 in DNA: TGTGCTAGTGGTTTCCCGGCAGGGGTATACAATGAGCAGTTCTTC.

The V and J genes are TRBV6-2 or TRBV6-3 and TRBJ2-1; 10 bases map to TRBD2. The CDR3 is 16 residues long. V trimming: 3 bases; J trimming: 8 bases; junction bases outside the gene matches: 10. The germline V gene encodes CDR1 MNHEY and CDR2 SVGEGT. The CDR3 region has the DNA TGTGCCAGCAGTTATCTCCCTAGCGGGAGTGGGCATGAGCAGTTCTTC. It translates to CASSYLPSGSGHEQFF.

This clonotype was observed a few times. The chain carries TRBV9 and TRBJ1-1; perhaps TRBD1 as D (6 bases). Germline V lookup: CDR1 SGDLS, CDR2 YYNGEE. The ends were cut back, 0 bases at V and 4 bases at J, with 13 bases in the middle. The CDR3 totals 15 residues. The CDR3 DNA follows: TGTGCCAGCAGCGTAGTGGGGGGCGGGACCACTGAAGCTTTCTTT. Amino acid sequence: CASSVVGGGTTEAFF.

The table lists this clonotype with many counts. The chain links TRBV7-3 to TRBJ2-1; TRBD1 matches at 10 bases. CDR1 SGHTA and CDR2 FQGTGA come from the germline V gene. CDR3 length: 14 amino acids. Germline trimming cut 4 bases from V and 8 bases from J; bases unmatched to any gene: 5. CDR3 protein: CASSSTGGEDEQFF. CDR3 sequence (DNA): TGTGCCAGCAGCTCGACAGGGGGCGAGGATGAGCAGTTCTTC.

Ten or more counts support this clonotype. V is TRBV20-1 and J is TRBJ2-1, with D unresolved. The CDR3 runs 11 residues. Germline assignment: CDR1 DFQATT and CDR2 SNEGSKA (reference sequence). The V end lost 1 base, the J end lost 9 bases, and 7 bases lay between the germline ends. CDR3 nucleotides: TGCAGTGCTAGAGCTAGTAGTGAGCAGTTCTTC. Translating gives CSARASSEQFF.

Only a few counts were recorded for this clonotype. The gene calls are TRBV21-1 and TRBJ2-7; TRBD1, the D gene given by the table, was not confirmed from the DNA. TRBV21-1 is given as a pseudogene. The CDR3 has 14 residues. The CDR3 DNA sequence: TGTGCCAGCAGCAAAGTTTTCAGGGGTCACGAGCAGTACTTC. This encodes CASSKVFRGHEQYF.

The CDR3 loop reads CASSLSPGDTQYF. The CDR3 DNA reads as TGCGCCAGCAGCCTATCCCCGGGGGATACGCAGTATTTT. V and J are TRBV4-3 and TRBJ2-3, with D possibly being TRBD2 (5 bases). Trimming removed 4 bases at V and 6 bases at J, with 11 bases between. In germline, CDR1 is LGHNA, CDR2 YSLEER. The CDR3 extends over 13 amino acids.